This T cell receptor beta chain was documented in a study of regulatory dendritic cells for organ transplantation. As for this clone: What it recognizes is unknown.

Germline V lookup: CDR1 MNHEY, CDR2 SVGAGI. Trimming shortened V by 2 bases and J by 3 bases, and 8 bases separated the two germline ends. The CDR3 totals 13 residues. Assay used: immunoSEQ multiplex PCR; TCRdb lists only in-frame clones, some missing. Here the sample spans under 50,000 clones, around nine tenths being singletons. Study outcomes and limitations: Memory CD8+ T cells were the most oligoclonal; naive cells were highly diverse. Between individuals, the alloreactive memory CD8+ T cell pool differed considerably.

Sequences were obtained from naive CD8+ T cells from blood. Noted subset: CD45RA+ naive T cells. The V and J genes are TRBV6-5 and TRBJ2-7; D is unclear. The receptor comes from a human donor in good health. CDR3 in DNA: TGTGCCAGCAGTTACAAGGAAAGCTACGAGCAGTACTTC. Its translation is CASSYKESYEQYF.